This TCR beta chain was sequenced for a study of blood T cells in healthy people across ages. A J-beta primer mix and a sample-barcoded 5' primer were used in a second PCR of roughly 6 to 11 cycles. TCRdb re-called the 5' RACE reads with MiXCR, one entry per CDR3 protein. The sample includes more than 1,400,000 distinct CDR3 sequences, 42% of them seen just once. This CDR3 is built from 17 residues. Germline CDR1 and CDR2: MNHNS and SASEGT. J lost 0 bases, V lost 5 bases, and 11 bases had no gene match. This clonotype was found a few times. The source material was blood. The chain recombines TRBV6-1 with TRBJ2-3; 7 nucleotides align to TRBD2. This receptor was identified in a woman aged 18 to 35 in good health. CDR3 region: CASSTLASGTSTDTQYF. CDR3 in DNA: TGTGCCAGCAGTACCTTAGCTAGCGGAACTAGCACAGATACGCAGTATTTT.